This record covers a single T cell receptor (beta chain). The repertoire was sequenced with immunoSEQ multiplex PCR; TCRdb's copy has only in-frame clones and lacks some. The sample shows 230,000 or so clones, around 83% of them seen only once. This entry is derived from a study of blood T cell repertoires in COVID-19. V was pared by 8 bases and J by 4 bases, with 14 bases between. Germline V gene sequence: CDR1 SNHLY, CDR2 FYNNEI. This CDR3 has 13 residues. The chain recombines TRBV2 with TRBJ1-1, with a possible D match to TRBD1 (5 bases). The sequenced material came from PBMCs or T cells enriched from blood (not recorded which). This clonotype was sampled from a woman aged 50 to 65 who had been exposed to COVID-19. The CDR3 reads CASLPRGSTEAFF. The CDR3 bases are TGTGCCAGCTTACCTAGGGGATCCACTGAAGCTTTCTTT.